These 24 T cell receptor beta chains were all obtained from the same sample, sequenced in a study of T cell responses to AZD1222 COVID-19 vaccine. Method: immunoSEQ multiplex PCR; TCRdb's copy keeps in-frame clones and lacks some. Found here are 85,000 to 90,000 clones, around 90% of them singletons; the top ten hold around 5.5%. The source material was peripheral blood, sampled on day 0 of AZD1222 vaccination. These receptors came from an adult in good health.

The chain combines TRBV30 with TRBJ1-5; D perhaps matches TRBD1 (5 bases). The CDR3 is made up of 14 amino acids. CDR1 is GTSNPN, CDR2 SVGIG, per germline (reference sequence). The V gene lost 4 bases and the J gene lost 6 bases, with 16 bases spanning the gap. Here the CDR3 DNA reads TGTGCCTGGACCCATGGGGGGGAGGGTCAGCCCCAGCATTTT. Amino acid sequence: CAWTHGGEGQPQHF.

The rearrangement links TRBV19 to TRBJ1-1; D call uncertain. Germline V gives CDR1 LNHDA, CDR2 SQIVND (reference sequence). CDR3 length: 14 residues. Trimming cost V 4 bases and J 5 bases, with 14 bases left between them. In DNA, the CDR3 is TGTGCCAGTAGTAGCTCGCGGGTTAGGACTGAAGCTTTCTTT. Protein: CASSSSRVRTEAFF.

DNA for the CDR3: TGCGCCAGCAGCCTACGGTTGGGGGGCGCGGGAACTGAAGCTTTCTTT. This translates into CASSLRLGGAGTEAFF. The chain is built from TRBV5-1 and TRBJ1-1; TRBD1 might be the D (6 bases). Germline CDR1 SGHRS, CDR2 YFSETQ. V lost 4 bases to trimming and J lost 5 bases, with 21 bases between them. There are 16 residues in the CDR3.

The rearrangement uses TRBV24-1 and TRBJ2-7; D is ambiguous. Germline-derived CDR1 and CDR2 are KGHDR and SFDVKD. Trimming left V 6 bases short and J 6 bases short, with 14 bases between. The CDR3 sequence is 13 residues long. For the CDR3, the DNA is TGTGCCACCAGTTCCAATTCGGTTCGCGAGCAGTACTTC. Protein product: CATSSNSVREQYF.

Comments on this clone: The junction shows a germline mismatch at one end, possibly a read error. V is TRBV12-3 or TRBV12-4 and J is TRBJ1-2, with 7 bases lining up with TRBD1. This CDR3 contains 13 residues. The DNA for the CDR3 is TGTGCCAGCAGTTATGGGACAGCGCCGAGGTATGCCTTC. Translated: CASSYGTAPRYAF.

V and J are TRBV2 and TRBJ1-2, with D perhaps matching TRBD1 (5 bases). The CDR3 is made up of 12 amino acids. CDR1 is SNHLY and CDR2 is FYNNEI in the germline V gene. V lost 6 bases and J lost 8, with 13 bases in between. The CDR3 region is CASRGTRQGYTF. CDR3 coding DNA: TGTGCCAGCAGGGGAACCCGACAGGGCTACACCTTC.

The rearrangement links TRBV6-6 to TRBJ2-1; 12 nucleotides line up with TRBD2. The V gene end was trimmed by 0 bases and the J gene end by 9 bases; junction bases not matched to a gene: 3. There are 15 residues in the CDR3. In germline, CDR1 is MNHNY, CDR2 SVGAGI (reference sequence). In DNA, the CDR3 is TGTGCCAGCAGTTACTCGACTAGCGGGAGCCCTGAGCAGTTCTTC. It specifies CASSYSTSGSPEQFF.

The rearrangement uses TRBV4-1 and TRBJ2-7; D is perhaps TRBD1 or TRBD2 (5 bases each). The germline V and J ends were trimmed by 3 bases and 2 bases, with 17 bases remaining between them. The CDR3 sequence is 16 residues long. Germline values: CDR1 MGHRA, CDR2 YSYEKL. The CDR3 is CASSQSRDRATYEQYF. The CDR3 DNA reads TGCGCCAGCAGCCAGTCCAGGGACCGCGCTACCTACGAGCAGTACTTC.

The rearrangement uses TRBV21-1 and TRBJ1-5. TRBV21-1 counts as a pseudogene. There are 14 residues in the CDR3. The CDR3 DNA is TGTGCCAGCAGGGGGGGACGGGGAAATCAGCCCCAGCATTTT. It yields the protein CASRGGRGNQPQHF.

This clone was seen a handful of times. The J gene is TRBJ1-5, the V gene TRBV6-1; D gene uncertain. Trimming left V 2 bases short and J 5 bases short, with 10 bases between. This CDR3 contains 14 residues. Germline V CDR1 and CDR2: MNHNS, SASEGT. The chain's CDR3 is CASSERAGDQPQHF. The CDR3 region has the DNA TGTGCCAGCAGTGAAAGGGCCGGAGATCAGCCCCAGCATTTT.

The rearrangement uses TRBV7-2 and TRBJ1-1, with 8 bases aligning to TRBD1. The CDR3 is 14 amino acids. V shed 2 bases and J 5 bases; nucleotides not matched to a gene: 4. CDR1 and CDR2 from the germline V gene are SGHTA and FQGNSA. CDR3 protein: CASSLLQGVTEAFF. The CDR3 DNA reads TGTGCCAGCAGCTTATTACAGGGGGTGACTGAAGCTTTCTTT.

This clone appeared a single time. CDR3 sequence: CATRGLLTNEQFF. The CDR3 nucleotides read TGTGCCACCAGGGGGCTTTTGACCAATGAGCAGTTCTTC. This rearrangement joins TRBV24-1 to TRBJ2-1; possibly TRBD1 for D (5 bases). This CDR3 is 13 amino acids long. The V end was cut by 7 bases, the J end by 6 bases, with 12 bases between. Germline V gene lookup returns CDR1 KGHDR and CDR2 SFDVKD.

Here the CDR3 reads CASTPIRAGGYGYTF. In DNA form, the CDR3 reads TGTGCCAGCACACCAATAAGGGCAGGAGGGTATGGCTACACCTTC. The rearrangement uses TRBV7-9 and TRBJ1-2; D gene unclear. The CDR3 covers 15 residues. Germline V gene data show CDR1 as SEHNR and CDR2 as FQNEAQ (reference sequence). The V gene lost 7 bases and the J gene lost 5 bases, with 20 bases spanning the gap.

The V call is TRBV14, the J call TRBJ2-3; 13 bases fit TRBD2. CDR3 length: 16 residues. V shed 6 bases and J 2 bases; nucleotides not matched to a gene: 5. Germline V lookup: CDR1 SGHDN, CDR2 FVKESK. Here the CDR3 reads CASSPGLAGDTDTQYF. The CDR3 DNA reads TGTGCCAGCAGTCCCGGACTAGCGGGAGACACAGATACGCAGTATTTT.

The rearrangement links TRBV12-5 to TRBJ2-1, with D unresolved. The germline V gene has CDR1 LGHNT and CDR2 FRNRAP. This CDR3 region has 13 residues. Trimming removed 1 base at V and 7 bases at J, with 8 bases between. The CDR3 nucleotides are TGTGCTAGTGGTTTGGACACTTCTAATGAGCAGTTCTTC. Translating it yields CASGLDTSNEQFF. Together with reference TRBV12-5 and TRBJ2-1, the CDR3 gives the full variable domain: DARVTQTPRHKVTEMGQEVTMRCQPILGHNTVFWYRQTMMQGLELLAYFRNRAPLDDSGMPKDRFSAEMPDATLATLKIQPSEPRDSAVYFCASGLDTSNEQFFGPGTRLTVL.

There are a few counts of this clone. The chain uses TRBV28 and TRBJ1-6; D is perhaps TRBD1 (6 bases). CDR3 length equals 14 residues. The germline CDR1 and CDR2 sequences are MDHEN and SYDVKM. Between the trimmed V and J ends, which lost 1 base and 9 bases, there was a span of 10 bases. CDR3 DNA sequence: TGTGCCAGCAGTTTATCAGGGGCGAGTTCACCCCTCCACTTT. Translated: CASSLSGASSPLHF.

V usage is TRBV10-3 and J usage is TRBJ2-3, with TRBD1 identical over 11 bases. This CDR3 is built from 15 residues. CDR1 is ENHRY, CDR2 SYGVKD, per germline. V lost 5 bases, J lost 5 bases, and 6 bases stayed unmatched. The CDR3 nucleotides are TGTGCCATCAGTTTACGGGGGACAGGGGGAGATACGCAGTATTTT. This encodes CAISLRGTGGDTQYF.

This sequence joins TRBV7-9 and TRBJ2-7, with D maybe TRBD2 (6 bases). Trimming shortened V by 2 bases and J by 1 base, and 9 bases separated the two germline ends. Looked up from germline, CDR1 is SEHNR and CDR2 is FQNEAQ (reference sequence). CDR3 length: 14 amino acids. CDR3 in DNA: TGTGCCAGCAGCTTAACCGGGACTTCCTACGAGCAGTACTTC. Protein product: CASSLTGTSYEQYF.

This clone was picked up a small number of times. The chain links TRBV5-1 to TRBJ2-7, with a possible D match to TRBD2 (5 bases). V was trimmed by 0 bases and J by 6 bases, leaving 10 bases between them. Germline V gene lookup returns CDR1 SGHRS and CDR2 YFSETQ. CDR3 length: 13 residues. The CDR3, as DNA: TGCGCCAGCAGCTTGGGACTATATGCCGAGCAGTACTTC. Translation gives CASSLGLYAEQYF.

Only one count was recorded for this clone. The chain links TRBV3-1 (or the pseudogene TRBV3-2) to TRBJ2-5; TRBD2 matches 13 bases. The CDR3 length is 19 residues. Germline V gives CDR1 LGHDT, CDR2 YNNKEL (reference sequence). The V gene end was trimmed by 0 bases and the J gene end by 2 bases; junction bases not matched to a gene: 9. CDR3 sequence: CASSQDLTSGRVEQETQYF. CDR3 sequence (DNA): TGTGCCAGCAGCCAAGATCTAACTAGCGGGAGGGTTGAGCAAGAGACCCAGTACTTC.

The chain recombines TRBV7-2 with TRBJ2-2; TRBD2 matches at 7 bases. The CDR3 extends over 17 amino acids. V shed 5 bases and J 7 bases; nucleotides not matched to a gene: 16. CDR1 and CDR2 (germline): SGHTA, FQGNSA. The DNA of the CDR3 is TGTGCCAGCAGCCCCCTGCCTAGCGGTACAGGACACGGGGAGCTGTTTTTT. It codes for CASSPLPSGTGHGELFF.

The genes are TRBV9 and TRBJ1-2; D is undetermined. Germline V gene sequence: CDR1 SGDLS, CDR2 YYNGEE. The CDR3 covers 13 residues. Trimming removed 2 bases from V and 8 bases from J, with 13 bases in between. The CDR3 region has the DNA TGTGCCAGCAGCGTCAGTTCGGGGTTGGGCTACACCTTC. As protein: CASSVSSGLGYTF.

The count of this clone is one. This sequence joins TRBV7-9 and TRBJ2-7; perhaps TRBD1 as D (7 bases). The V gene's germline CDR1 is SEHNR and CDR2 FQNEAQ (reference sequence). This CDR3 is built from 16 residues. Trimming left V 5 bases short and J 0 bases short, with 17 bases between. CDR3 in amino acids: CASSRPAGQSSYEQYF. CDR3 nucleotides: TGTGCCAGCAGCCGACCGGCGGGACAGAGCTCCTACGAGCAGTACTTC.

In DNA form, the CDR3 reads TGTGCCAGCAGCCCCGGAGGTGGGCAGATCTATGGCTACACCTTC. Amino acid sequence: CASSPGGGQIYGYTF. This chain links TRBV7-3 with TRBJ1-2; D gene uncertain. The germline V and J ends were trimmed by 5 bases and 4 bases, with 17 bases remaining between them. CDR1 is SGHTA and CDR2 is FQGTGA in the germline V gene. The CDR3 loop spans 15 amino acids.